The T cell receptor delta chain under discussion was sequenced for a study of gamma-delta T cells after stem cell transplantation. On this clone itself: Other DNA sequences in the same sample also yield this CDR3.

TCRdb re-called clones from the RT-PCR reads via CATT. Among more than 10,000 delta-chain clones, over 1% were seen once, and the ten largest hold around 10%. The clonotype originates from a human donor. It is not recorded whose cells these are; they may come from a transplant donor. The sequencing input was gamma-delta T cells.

The DNA of the CDR3 is TGTGCCTGCGAGTTCCTAGCTGGGGGCTCCTACACCGATAAACTCATCTTT. Translation gives CACEFLAGGSYTDKLIF. The gene calls are TRDV2 and TRDJ1, with D tentatively TRDD3 (7 bases). This CDR3 is 17 amino acids long. V was clipped by 7 bases and J by 0 bases, with 23 bases between them. Germline V lookup: CDR1 GEAIGNYY, CDR2 EKD.